The next 23 T cell receptor beta chains were all read from a single sample in a study of identical twins. TCRdb ran MiXCR on the 5' RACE reads and lists one entry per CDR3 protein. The sample holds under 800,000 distinct CDR3 sequences, 20% to 25% seen once. The same sample was also used in a study of T cells expressing NK-cell markers.

The sequenced sample consisted of PBMCs. These receptors came from a woman under 30 in good health.

The chain uses TRBV6-1 and TRBJ2-1; 10 nucleotides line up with TRBD2. This CDR3 has 15 residues. Germline V lookup: CDR1 MNHNS, CDR2 SASEGT. Trimming cost V 6 bases and J 5 bases; bases outside gene matches: 7. The CDR3 sequence is CASSSGTSVNNEQFF. CDR3 coding DNA: TGTGCCAGCAGCTCCGGGACTAGCGTAAACAATGAGCAGTTCTTC.

In this sample, this clonotype turned up many times. This rearrangement joins TRBV3-1 to TRBJ1-1; TRBD1 might be the D (6 bases). This CDR3 has 14 residues. Germline V gene sequence: CDR1 LGHDT, CDR2 YNNKEL (reference sequence). Trimming left V 3 bases short and J 6 bases short, with 14 bases between. In DNA form, the CDR3 reads TGTGCCAGCAGCCAGGGGGCAGGGAGGCCTGAAGCTTTCTTT. This gives the protein CASSQGAGRPEAFF. Full variable domain (outside the CDR3, taken from reference TRBV3-1 and TRBJ1-1): DTAVSQTPKYLVTQMGNDKSIKCEQNLGHDTMYWYKQDSKKFLKIMFSYNNKELIINETVPNRFSPKSPDKAHLNLHINSLELGDSAVYFCASSQGAGRPEAFFGQGTRLTVV.

The chain carries TRBV7-3 and TRBJ1-1; 7 nucleotides match TRBD1. CDR1 is SGHTA, CDR2 FQGTGA, per germline. This CDR3 region has 15 residues. V shed 5 bases and J 1 base; nucleotides not matched to a gene: 7. The CDR3 protein is CASSPTGTANTEAFF. The CDR3 DNA reads as TGTGCCAGCAGCCCCACCGGGACAGCGAACACTGAAGCTTTCTTT.

This clonotype was picked up one time. The genes are TRBV7-2 and TRBJ2-3, with D possibly being TRBD1 (5 bases). The germline V gene has CDR1 SGHTA and CDR2 FQGNSA. This CDR3 is built from 16 residues. Trimming took off 1 base at V and 8 bases at J, with 19 bases between the two ends. CDR3 sequence (DNA): TGTGCCAGCAGCTTAGTTATGGGCAGGGTGCGAGTTACGCAGTATTTT. Protein product: CASSLVMGRVRVTQYF.

In this sample, this clonotype turned up a few times. This chain joins TRBV6-1 and TRBJ2-3; D is perhaps TRBD1 (6 bases). The CDR3 sequence is 13 residues long. Looked up from germline, CDR1 is MNHNS and CDR2 is SASEGT. V was shortened by 6 bases and J by 2 bases, with 9 bases between the two germline ends. The chain's CDR3 is CASRGHDTDTQYF. The CDR3 region has the DNA TGTGCCAGCAGGGGACACGACACAGATACGCAGTATTTT.

This chain connects TRBV5-1 to TRBJ2-7; D call uncertain. Germline V CDR1 and CDR2: SGHRS, YFSETQ. Trimming took 4 bases from V and 2 from J, leaving 16 bases between them. The CDR3 is 15 residues long. The CDR3 reads CASSVGRNPTYEQYF. CDR3 coding DNA: TGCGCCAGCAGCGTCGGACGGAATCCAACCTACGAGCAGTACTTC.

This clonotype was observed a few times. In nucleotides, the CDR3 is TGCAGCGTCACCTCCGGGGGTGGCTACACCTTC. Residues: CSVTSGGGYTF. The chain joins TRBV29-1 to TRBJ1-2; possibly TRBD1 for D (5 bases). Trimming took off 6 bases at V and 7 bases at J, with 12 bases between the two ends. Germline CDR1 and CDR2: SQVTM and ANQGSEA. The CDR3 has 11 residues.

The chain uses TRBV20-1 and TRBJ2-2, with D possibly matching TRBD2 (5 bases). This CDR3 region has 13 residues. Trimming removed 3 bases at V and 4 bases at J, with 9 bases between. Germline V CDR1 and CDR2: DFQATT, SNEGSKA (reference sequence). CDR3: CSARERSTGELFF. In DNA, the CDR3 is TGCAGTGCTAGGGAGCGGAGCACCGGGGAGCTGTTTTTT.

The V gene is TRBV15, the J gene TRBJ2-5, with D possibly being TRBD2 (5 bases). Trimming took off 0 bases at V and 9 bases at J, with 17 bases between the two ends. There are 15 residues in the CDR3. In germline, CDR1 is LNHNV, CDR2 YYDKDF (reference sequence). The DNA of the CDR3 is TGTGCCACCAGCAGAGATAGGAGCTTCACGAGGGCCCAGTACTTC. This sequence encodes CATSRDRSFTRAQYF.

CDR3 in amino acids: CASSVDSPGGTDTQYF. CDR3 coding DNA: TGTGCCAGCAGCGTAGATTCGCCGGGGGGAACAGATACGCAGTATTTT. J is TRBJ2-3 and V is TRBV9, with TRBD2 matching over 7 bases. Trimming took 0 bases from V and 3 from J; bases not matched to a gene: 7. CDR1 is SGDLS and CDR2 is YYNGEE in the germline V gene. The CDR3 loop spans 16 amino acids. Filled out from reference TRBV9 and TRBJ2-3, the complete variable domain reads DSGVTQTPKHLITATGQRVTLRCSPRSGDLSVYWYQQSLDQGLQFLIQYYNGEERAKGNILERFSAQQFPDLHSELNLSSLELGDSALYFCASSVDSPGGTDTQYFGPGTRLTVL.

This chain connects TRBV7-9 to TRBJ2-2, with D perhaps matching TRBD2 (5 bases). The CDR3 extends over 15 amino acids. Per germline, CDR1 SEHNR and CDR2 FQNEAQ (reference sequence). V lost 2 bases to trimming and J lost 7 bases, with 14 bases between them. Written as DNA, the CDR3 is TGTGCCAGCAGCTTACCGGGATTCCTAAACGGGGAGCTGTTTTTT. This codes for CASSLPGFLNGELFF. Variable domain in full (rest from reference TRBV7-9 and TRBJ2-2): DTGVSQNPRHKITKRGQNVTFRCDPISEHNRLYWYRQTLGQGPEFLTYFQNEAQLEKSRLLSDRFSAERPKGSFSTLEIQRTEQGDSAMYLCASSLPGFLNGELFFGEGSRLTVL.

This clonotype was found many times. The chain combines TRBV7-3 with TRBJ2-1; 9 nucleotides align to TRBD1. V was pared by 6 bases and J by 8 bases, with 8 bases of the junction left unmatched. The CDR3 extends over 14 amino acids. Per the germline V gene, CDR1 is SGHTA and CDR2 is FQGTGA. The chain's CDR3 is CASRGDRAYDEQFF. The CDR3 bases are TGTGCCAGCAGAGGGGACAGGGCCTATGATGAGCAGTTCTTC.

The J gene is TRBJ2-1, the V gene TRBV10-3; D may be TRBD2 (5 bases). Germline V gene sequence: CDR1 ENHRY, CDR2 SYGVKD. This CDR3 contains 21 residues. V was clipped by 4 bases and J by 4 bases, with 32 bases between them. This CDR3 is CAISGSRDGPAALSGYNEQFF. The CDR3 DNA reads TGTGCCATCAGTGGTTCCCGAGACGGACCGGCGGCCTTATCGGGATACAATGAGCAGTTCTTC.

About this clonotype: The CDR3 carries no conserved terminal phenylalanine or tryptophan, so it likely arises from a read error. The chain is built from TRBV12-3 or TRBV12-4 and TRBJ2-7, with D perhaps assigned TRBD1 or TRBD2 (5 bases each). V shed 7 bases and J shed 6 bases, with 16 bases lying between them. There are 13 residues in the CDR3. CDR3 region: CASNAGTPREQYL. Written as DNA, the CDR3 is TGTGCCAGCAACGCCGGGACCCCCCGCGAGCAGTACCTC.

V is TRBV3-1 and J is TRBJ1-1; 8 nucleotides line up with TRBD1. This CDR3 is built from 16 residues. Losses at the gene ends were 5 bases for V and 4 bases for J; bases not matched to a gene: 12. CDR1 LGHDT and CDR2 YNNKEL come from the germline V gene (reference sequence). The CDR3: CASSFLAGGRGTEAFF. The CDR3 nucleotides are TGTGCCAGCAGCTTCCTAGCAGGGGGCAGGGGCACTGAAGCTTTCTTT. The whole variable domain, remainder taken from reference TRBV3-1 and TRBJ1-1, is DTAVSQTPKYLVTQMGNDKSIKCEQNLGHDTMYWYKQDSKKFLKIMFSYNNKELIINETVPNRFSPKSPDKAHLNLHINSLELGDSAVYFCASSFLAGGRGTEAFFGQGTRLTVV.

The rearrangement links TRBV6-1 to TRBJ2-5; D remains unclear. The germline V and J ends were trimmed by 5 bases and 1 base, with 8 bases remaining between them. From germline, CDR1 is MNHNS and CDR2 SASEGT. There are 13 residues in the CDR3. The CDR3 nucleotides are TGTGCCAGCAGTACCGCGTCCCAAGAGACCCAGTACTTC. It codes for CASSTASQETQYF.

The V and J genes are TRBV25-1 and TRBJ2-7, with a tentative D call TRBD2 (6 bases). Trimming took 6 bases from V and 3 from J, leaving 15 bases between them. There are 14 residues in the CDR3. The germline gives CDR1 MGHDK, CDR2 SYGVNS. This CDR3 reads CASRPTSRIYEQYF. CDR3 DNA sequence: TGTGCCAGCAGGCCAACTAGCCGCATCTACGAGCAGTACTTC.

The sample holds many counts of this clonotype. The V call is TRBV10-3, the J call TRBJ2-7; D might be TRBD1 (6 bases). Germline CDR1 is ENHRY and CDR2 is SYGVKD. The CDR3 has 13 residues. With 3 bases removed from V and 4 bases from J, the gap between germline ends came to 10 bases. The CDR3 sequence: CAISDGGTYEQYF. The CDR3 nucleotides read TGTGCCATCAGTGATGGGGGCACATACGAGCAGTACTTC.

The chain carries TRBV12-3 or TRBV12-4 and TRBJ2-6; D might be TRBD1 (5 bases). The CDR3 consists of 13 residues. The germline V and J ends were trimmed by 11 bases and 2 bases, with 10 bases remaining between them. CDR3 DNA: TGTGCCCTCGCCAGGGCTGGGGCCAACGTCCTGACTTTC. Residues: CALARAGANVLTF.

This clonotype was recorded at least ten times. The rearrangement links TRBV20-1 to TRBJ2-1, with D possibly being TRBD1 or TRBD2 (5 bases each). V gave up 0 bases and J gave up 2 bases, with 11 bases separating them. This CDR3 region has 15 residues. The germline CDR1 and CDR2 sequences are DFQATT and SNEGSKA (reference sequence). As DNA, the CDR3 is TGCAGTGCTAGAGACCGGGGACGAGCCTACAATGAGCAGTTCTTC. This gives the protein CSARDRGRAYNEQFF.

This clonotype was counted a few times. The rearrangement joins TRBV12-3 or TRBV12-4 to TRBJ2-1; D is undetermined. The CDR3 contains 12 residues. V lost 3 bases to trimming and J lost 6 bases, with 6 bases between them. CDR3 bases: TGTGCCAGCAGTTTTTACAGCAATGAGCAGTTCTTC. Amino acid sequence: CASSFYSNEQFF.

This clonotype was seen ten or more times. The rearrangement links TRBV12-3 or TRBV12-4 to TRBJ1-1; no clear D gene. Trimming took 3 bases from V and 5 from J, leaving 7 bases between them. This CDR3 region has 12 residues. The CDR3 coding sequence is TGTGCCAGCAGTTTTTCCGGGACTGAAGCTTTCTTT. The encoded protein is CASSFSGTEAFF.

The chain couples TRBV11-2 to TRBJ2-3; D perhaps matches TRBD2 (6 bases). This CDR3 region has 15 residues. Trimming left V 3 bases short and J 1 base short, with 11 bases between. Germline CDR1 SGHAT, CDR2 FQNNGV. CDR3 nucleotides: TGTGCCAGCAGCTTCCGGGACTTACGCACAGATACGCAGTATTTT. Residues: CASSFRDLRTDTQYF.